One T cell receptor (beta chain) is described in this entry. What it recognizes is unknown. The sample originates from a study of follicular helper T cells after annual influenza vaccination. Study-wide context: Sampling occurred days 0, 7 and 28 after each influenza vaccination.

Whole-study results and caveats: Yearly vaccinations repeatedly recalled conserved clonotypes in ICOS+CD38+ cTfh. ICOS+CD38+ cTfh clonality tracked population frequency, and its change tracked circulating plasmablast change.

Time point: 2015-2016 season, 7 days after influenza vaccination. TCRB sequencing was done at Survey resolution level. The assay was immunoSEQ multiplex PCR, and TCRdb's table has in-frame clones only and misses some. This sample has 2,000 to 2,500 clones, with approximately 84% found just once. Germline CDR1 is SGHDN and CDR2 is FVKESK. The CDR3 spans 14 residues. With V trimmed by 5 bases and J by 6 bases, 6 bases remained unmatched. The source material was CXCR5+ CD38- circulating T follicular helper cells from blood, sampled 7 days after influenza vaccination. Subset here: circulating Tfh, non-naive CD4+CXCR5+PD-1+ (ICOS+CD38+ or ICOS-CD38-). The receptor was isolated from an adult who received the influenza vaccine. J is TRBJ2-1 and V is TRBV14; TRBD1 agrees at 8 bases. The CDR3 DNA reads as TGTGCCAGCAGCTCCATTACAGGGGGCAATGAGCAGTTCTTC. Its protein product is CASSSITGGNEQFF.